Given below is one TCR beta chain in context. These data originate in a study of CD8 T cells in Susac syndrome. The CDR3 extends over 12 amino acids. The V gene's germline CDR1 is MNHNY and CDR2 SVGAGI (reference sequence). Trimming stripped 6 bases from V and 11 bases from J, with 11 bases between. Random hexamers were used to reverse transcribe an amount of 0.5 to 1 ug RNA. Via MiXCR, TCRdb re-called the immunoSEQ multiplex PCR reads, giving one row per CDR3 protein. The profile shows 200,000 or so distinct CDR3 sequences, nearly 95% of them singletons. The material sequenced was CD4+ T cells from PBMCs. The clonotype comes from a human donor with multiple sclerosis. This chain links TRBV6-6 with TRBJ1-6; D is ambiguous. The CDR3 DNA is TGTGCCAGCAGCCCACCTGCGGCACCCCTCCACTTT. The encoded protein is CASSPPAAPLHF.